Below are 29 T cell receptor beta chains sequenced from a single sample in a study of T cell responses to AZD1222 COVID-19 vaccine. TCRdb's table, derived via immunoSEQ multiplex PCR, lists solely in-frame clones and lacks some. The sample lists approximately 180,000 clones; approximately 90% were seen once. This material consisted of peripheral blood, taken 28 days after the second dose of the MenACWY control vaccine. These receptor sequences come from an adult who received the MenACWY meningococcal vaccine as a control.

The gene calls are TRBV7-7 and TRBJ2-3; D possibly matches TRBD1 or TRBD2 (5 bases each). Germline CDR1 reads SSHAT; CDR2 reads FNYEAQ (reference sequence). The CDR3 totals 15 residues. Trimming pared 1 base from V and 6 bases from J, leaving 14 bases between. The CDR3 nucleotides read TGTGCCAGCAGCTTAGGGACCGTTGAGGGGGATACGCAGTATTTT. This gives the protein CASSLGTVEGDTQYF.

CDR3 protein: CASSPPWDSRDEQFF. CDR3 nucleotide sequence: TGTGCCAGCAGCCCGCCGTGGGACTCTAGGGATGAGCAGTTCTTC. The V and J genes are TRBV5-4 and TRBJ2-1; weak D call: TRBD2 (6 bases). V lost 4 bases and J 8 bases, leaving 19 bases between the germline ends. The CDR3 spans 15 residues. Germline CDR1 reads SGHNT; CDR2 reads YYREEE (reference sequence).

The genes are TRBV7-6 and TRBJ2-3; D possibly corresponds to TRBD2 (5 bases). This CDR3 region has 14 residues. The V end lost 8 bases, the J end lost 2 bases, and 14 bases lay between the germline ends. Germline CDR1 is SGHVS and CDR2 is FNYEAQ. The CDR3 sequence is CASQRRLNTDTQYF. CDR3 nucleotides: TGTGCCAGCCAAAGGAGGCTTAACACAGATACGCAGTATTTT.

The CDR3 bases are TGTGCCAGCAGACTAAACTACGAGCAGTACTTC. Translation: CASRLNYEQYF. The chain links TRBV12-3 or TRBV12-4 to TRBJ2-7, with D hard to call. Trimming cost V 6 bases and J 3 bases, with 6 bases left between them. The CDR3 contains 11 residues.

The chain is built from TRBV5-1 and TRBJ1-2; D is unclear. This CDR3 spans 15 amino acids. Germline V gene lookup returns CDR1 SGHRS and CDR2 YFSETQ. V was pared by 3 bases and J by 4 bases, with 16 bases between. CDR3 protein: CASSSTTVGSYGYTF. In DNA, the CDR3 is TGCGCCAGCAGCTCAACCACAGTGGGATCCTATGGCTACACCTTC.

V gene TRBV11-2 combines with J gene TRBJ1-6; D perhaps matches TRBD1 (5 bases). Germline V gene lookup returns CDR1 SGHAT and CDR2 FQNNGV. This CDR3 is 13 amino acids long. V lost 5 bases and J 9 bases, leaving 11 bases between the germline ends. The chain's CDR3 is CASSEMDTSPLHF. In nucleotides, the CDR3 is TGTGCCAGCAGCGAAATGGACACTTCACCCCTCCACTTT.

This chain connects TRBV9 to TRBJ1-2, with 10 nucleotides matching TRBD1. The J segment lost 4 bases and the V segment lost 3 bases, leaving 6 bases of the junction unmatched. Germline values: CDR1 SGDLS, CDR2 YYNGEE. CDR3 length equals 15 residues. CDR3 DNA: TGTGCCAGCAGCGCGAGACAGGGGGCACTCTATGGCTACACCTTC. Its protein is CASSARQGALYGYTF. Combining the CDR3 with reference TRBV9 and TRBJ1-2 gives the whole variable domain DSGVTQTPKHLITATGQRVTLRCSPRSGDLSVYWYQQSLDQGLQFLIQYYNGEERAKGNILERFSAQQFPDLHSELNLSSLELGDSALYFCASSARQGALYGYTFGSGTRLTVV.

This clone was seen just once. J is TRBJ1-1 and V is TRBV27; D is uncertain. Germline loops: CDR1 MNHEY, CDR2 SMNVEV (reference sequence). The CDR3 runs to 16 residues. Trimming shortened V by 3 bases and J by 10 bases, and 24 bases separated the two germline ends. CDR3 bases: TGTGCCAGCAGTTTCCACCTCCGGACTTCGACGGTTGTAGCTTTCTTT. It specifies CASSFHLRTSTVVAFF.

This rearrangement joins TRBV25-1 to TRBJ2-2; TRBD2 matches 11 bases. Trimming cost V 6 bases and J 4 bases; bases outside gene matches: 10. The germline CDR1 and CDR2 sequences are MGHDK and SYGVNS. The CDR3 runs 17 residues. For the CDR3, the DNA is TGTGCCAGCAGGAGTCGGTTAGCGGGAGGGGGCACCGGGGAGCTGTTTTTT. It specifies CASRSRLAGGGTGELFF.

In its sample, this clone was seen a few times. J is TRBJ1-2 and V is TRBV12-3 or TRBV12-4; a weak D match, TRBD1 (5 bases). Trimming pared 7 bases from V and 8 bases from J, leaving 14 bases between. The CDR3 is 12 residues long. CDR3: CASTSGGGGYTF. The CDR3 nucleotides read TGTGCCAGCACTTCGGGGGGTGGCGGCTACACCTTC.

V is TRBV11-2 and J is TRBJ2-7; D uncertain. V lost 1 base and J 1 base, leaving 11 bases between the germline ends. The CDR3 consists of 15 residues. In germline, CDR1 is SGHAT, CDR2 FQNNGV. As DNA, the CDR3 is TGTGCCAGCAGCTTAGCCCCTCAGGAATCCTACGAGCAGTACTTC. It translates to CASSLAPQESYEQYF. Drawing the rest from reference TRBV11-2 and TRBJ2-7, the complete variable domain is EAGVAQSPRYKIIEKRQSVAFWCNPISGHATLYWYQQILGQGPKLLIQFQNNGVVDDSQLPKDRFSAERLKGVDSTLKIQPAKLEDSAVYLCASSLAPQESYEQYFGPGTRLTVT.

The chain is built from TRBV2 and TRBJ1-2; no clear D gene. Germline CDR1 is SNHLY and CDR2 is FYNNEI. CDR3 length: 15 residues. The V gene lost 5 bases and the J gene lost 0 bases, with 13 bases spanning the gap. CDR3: CASSPDGPPNYGYTF. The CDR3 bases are TGTGCCAGCAGTCCCGACGGACCACCTAACTATGGCTACACCTTC.

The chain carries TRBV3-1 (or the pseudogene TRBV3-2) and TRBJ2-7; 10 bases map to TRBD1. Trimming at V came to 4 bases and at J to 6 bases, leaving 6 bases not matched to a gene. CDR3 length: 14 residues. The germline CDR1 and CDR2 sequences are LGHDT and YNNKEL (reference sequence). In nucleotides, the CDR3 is TGTGCCAGCAGCCTCCCGGGACAGGGGACCGAGCAGTACTTC. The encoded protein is CASSLPGQGTEQYF.

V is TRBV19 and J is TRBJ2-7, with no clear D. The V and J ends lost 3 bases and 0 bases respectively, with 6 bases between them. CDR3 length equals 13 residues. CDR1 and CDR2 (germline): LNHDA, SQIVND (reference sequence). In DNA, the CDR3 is TGTGCCAGTAGTATCTCTCACTCCTACGAGCAGTACTTC. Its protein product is CASSISHSYEQYF.

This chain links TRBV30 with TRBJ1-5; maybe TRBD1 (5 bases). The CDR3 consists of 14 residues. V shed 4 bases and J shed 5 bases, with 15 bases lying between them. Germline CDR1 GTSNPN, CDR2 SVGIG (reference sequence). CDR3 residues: CAWNPHGGYQPQHF. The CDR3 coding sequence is TGTGCCTGGAATCCCCACGGGGGGTATCAGCCCCAGCATTTT.

CDR3 nucleotide sequence: TGCGCCAGCAGCTTGGGGGGGACGGCGTCCTACGAGCAGTACTTC. Its translation: CASSLGGTASYEQYF. V is TRBV5-1 and J is TRBJ2-7; the D call may be TRBD1 or TRBD2 (5 bases each). V was pared by 0 bases and J by 1 base, with 11 bases between. Germline lookup yields CDR1 SGHRS and CDR2 YFSETQ. The CDR3 covers 15 residues.

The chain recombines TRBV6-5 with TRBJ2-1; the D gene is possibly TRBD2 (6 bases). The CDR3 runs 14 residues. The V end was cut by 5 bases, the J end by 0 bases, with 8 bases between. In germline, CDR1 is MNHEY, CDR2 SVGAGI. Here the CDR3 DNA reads TGTGCCAGCAGTATGGAGGGCTCCTACAATGAGCAGTTCTTC. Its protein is CASSMEGSYNEQFF.

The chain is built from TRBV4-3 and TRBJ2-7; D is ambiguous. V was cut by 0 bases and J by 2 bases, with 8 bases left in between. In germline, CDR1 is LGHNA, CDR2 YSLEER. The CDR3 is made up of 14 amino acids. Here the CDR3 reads CASSQEYGAYEQYF. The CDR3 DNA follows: TGCGCCAGCAGCCAAGAGTACGGCGCCTACGAGCAGTACTTC.

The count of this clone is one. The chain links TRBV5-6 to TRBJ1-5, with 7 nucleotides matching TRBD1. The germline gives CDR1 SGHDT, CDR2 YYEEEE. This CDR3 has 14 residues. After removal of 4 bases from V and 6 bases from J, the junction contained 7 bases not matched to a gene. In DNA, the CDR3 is TGTGCCAGCAGCACCGGACAGGCGGGTCAGCCCCAGCATTTT. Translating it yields CASSTGQAGQPQHF.

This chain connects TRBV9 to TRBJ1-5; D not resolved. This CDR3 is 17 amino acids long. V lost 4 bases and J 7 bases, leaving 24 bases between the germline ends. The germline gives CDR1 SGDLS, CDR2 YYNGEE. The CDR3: CASSLGPVVGQEQPQHF. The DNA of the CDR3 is TGTGCCAGCAGCTTAGGCCCTGTTGTTGGCCAAGAACAGCCCCAGCATTTT.

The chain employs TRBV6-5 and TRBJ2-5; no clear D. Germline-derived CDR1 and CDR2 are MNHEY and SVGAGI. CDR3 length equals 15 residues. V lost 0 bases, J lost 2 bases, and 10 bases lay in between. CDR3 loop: CASSYSPTQQETQYF. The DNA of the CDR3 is TGTGCCAGCAGTTACTCGCCCACACAGCAAGAGACCCAGTACTTC.

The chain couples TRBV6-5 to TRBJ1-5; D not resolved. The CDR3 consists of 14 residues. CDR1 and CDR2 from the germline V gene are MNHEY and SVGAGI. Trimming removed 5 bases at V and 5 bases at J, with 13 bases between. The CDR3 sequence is CASSPTRGYQPQHF. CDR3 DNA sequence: TGTGCCAGCAGTCCGACTCGAGGCTATCAGCCCCAGCATTTT.

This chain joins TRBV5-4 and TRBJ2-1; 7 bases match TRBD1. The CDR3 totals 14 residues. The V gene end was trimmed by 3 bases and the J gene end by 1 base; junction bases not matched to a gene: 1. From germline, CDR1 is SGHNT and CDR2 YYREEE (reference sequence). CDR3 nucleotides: TGTGCCAGCAGCTCCAGGGGGTCCTACAATGAGCAGTTCTTC. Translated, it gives CASSSRGSYNEQFF.

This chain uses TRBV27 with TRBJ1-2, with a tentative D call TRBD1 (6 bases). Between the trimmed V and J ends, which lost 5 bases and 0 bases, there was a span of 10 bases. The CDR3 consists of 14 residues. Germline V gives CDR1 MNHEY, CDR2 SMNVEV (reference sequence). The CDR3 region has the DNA TGTGCCAGCAGTATACAGGGAGCTAACTATGGCTACACCTTC. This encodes CASSIQGANYGYTF.

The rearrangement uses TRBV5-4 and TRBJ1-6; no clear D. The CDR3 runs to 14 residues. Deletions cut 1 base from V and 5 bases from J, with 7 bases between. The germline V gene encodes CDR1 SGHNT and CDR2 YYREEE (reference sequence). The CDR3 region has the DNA TGTGCCAGCAGCTTGAGTCGCAATAATTCACCCCTCCACTTT. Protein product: CASSLSRNNSPLHF.

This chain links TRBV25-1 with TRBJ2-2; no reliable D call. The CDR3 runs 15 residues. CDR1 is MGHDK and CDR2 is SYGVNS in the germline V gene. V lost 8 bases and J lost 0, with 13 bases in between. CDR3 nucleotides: TGTGCCAGCTCCCTTGCTCTAGCGAACACCGGGGAGCTGTTTTTT. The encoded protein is CASSLALANTGELFF. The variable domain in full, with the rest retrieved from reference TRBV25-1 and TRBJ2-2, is EADIYQTPRYLVIGTGKKITLECSQTMGHDKMYWYQQDPGMELHLIHYSYGVNSTEKGDLSSESTVSRIRTEHFPLTLESARPSHTSQYLCASSLALANTGELFFGEGSRLTVL.

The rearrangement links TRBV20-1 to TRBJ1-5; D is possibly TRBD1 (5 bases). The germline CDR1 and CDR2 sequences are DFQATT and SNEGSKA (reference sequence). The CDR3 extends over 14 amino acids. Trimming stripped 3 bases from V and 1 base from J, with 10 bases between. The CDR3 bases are TGCAGTGCTAGTGCGGGGGGGAGCAATCAGCCCCAGCATTTT. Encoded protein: CSASAGGSNQPQHF.

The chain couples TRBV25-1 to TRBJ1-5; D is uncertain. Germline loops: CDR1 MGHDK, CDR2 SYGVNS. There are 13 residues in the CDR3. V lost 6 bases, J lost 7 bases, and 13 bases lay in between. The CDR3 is CASSERGGQPQHF. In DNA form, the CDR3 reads TGTGCCAGCAGCGAACGGGGAGGGCAGCCCCAGCATTTT. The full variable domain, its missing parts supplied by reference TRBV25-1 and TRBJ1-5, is EADIYQTPRYLVIGTGKKITLECSQTMGHDKMYWYQQDPGMELHLIHYSYGVNSTEKGDLSSESTVSRIRTEHFPLTLESARPSHTSQYLCASSERGGQPQHFGDGTRLSIL.

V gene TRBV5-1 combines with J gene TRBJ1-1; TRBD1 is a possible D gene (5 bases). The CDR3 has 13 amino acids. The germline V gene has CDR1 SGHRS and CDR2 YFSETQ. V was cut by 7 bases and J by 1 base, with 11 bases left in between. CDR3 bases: TGCGCCAGCTGCGGACAAGGGAACACTGAAGCTTTCTTT. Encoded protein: CASCGQGNTEAFF.